This T cell receptor (beta chain) derives from a study of early T cells in non-severe SARS-CoV-2 infection. Study overall: Sequencing of bulk RNA from unsorted whole blood was done, without chain pairing. General study results and limits: VDJdb-based matching was biased toward anti-spike CD8 responses and missed private and CD4 specificities.

This clonotype was detected ten times or more. As yet, its antigen is unknown. Molecules of cDNA were individually given unique molecular identifiers that were attached to them. A single record per CDR3 protein comes from TCRdb applying MiXCR to the 5' RACE reads. The table has 29,000 or so distinct CDR3 sequences, about 4.6% seen once; the top ten hold less than 7.5%. The length of the CDR3 is 18 residues. The TCR originated in an adult who was a healthcare worker with PCR-confirmed SARS-CoV-2 infection or an uninfected control (not recorded which). The chain links TRBV21-1 to TRBJ2-7; TRBD2, the D gene given by the table, was not confirmed from the DNA. TRBV21-1 is described as a pseudogene. The sample consisted of whole blood. CDR3 bases: TGTGCCAGCAGCAAAGCGCGGAACGGGAGGGCCCATCCCTACGAGCAGTACTTC. This codes for CASSKARNGRAHPYEQYF.